This is a list of T cell receptor beta chains from one sample in a study of PD-1 blockade in classical Hodgkin lymphoma. Sequencing used immunoSEQ multiplex PCR; TCRdb keeps in-frame clones, though not all of them. The sample yields 99,000 or so clones, more than 70% seen once. This sample comprised peripheral blood mononuclear cells (PBMCs), obtained before the fourth cycle of nivolumab. These TCRs come from a human donor with classical Hodgkin lymphoma. CDR3s include the opening cysteine and the closing phenylalanine or tryptophan. The D gene is left open where the match is weak. Part of the rows lack a size; the others show once, few, many or a class for expanded clones.

J | size | D | V | CDR3 | DNA
TRBJ2-7 | - | TRBD1 | TRBV19 | CASSVDRDHEQYF | TGTGCCAGTAGTGTAGACAGGGACCACGAGCAGTACTTC
TRBJ1-1 | - | - | TRBV29-1 | CSVVGQGLSGAFF | TGCAGCGTTGTAGGCCAGGGGCTTTCGGGAGCTTTCTTT
TRBJ1-1 | - | TRBD1 | TRBV5-1 | CASSWDQGGAFF | TGCGCCAGCAGCTGGGATCAGGGGGGAGCTTTCTTT
TRBJ2-2 | once | - | TRBV13 | CASSLGDTGELFF | TGTGCCAGCAGCTTAGGGGACACCGGGGAGCTGTTTTTT
TRBJ1-4 | - | TRBD1 | TRBV29-1 | CSVLETGGLGEKLFF | TGCAGCGTTCTGGAGACAGGGGGCCTGGGTGAAAAACTGTTTTTT
TRBJ1-4 | - | TRBD1 | TRBV5-1 | CASSSQTGQGTSANEKLFF | TGCGCCAGCAGCTCGCAGACTGGACAGGGGACTTCGGCTAATGAAAAACTGTTTTTT
TRBJ2-2 | - | TRBD1 | TRBV4-2 | CASSQDKNRGRGELFF | TGTGCCAGCAGCCAGGATAAGAACAGGGGGCGCGGGGAGCTGTTTTTT
TRBJ2-3 | - | TRBD2 | TRBV28 | CASRASGSSTDTQYF | TGTGCCAGCAGAGCTAGCGGATCTAGCACAGATACGCAGTATTTT
TRBJ2-3 | - | - | TRBV7-9 | CAAQGTDTQYF | TGTGCCGCGCAGGGCACAGATACGCAGTATTTT
TRBJ2-1 | - | - | TRBV7-2 | CASSLVGPGNEQFF | TGTGCCAGCAGCTTAGTCGGACCCGGCAATGAGCAGTTCTTC
TRBJ2-2 | few | - | TRBV4-1 | CASSYPAVRAENTGELFF | TGCGCCAGCAGCTACCCGGCGGTACGAGCGGAGAACACCGGGGAGCTGTTTTTT
TRBJ1-1 | - | - | TRBV2 | CASSEGRTQGLAFF | TGTGCCAGCAGTGAGGGGAGGACGCAGGGGCTAGCTTTCTTT
TRBJ2-2 | - | TRBD1 | TRBV10-1 | CASSGRDSLNTGELFF | TGCGCCAGCAGTGGAAGGGACAGCCTGAACACCGGGGAGCTGTTTTTT
TRBJ1-1 | few | - | TRBV4-1 | CASSQDLSEAFF | TGCGCCAGCAGCCAAGATCTGTCTGAAGCTTTCTTT
TRBJ2-7 | - | TRBD2 | TRBV14 | CASSQVGRGNSRSYEQYF | TGTGCCAGCAGCCAAGTGGGGCGGGGGAACTCAAGGTCCTACGAGCAGTACTTC
TRBJ1-1 | - | - | TRBV11-2 | CASSLVLTRALNTEAFF | TGTGCCAGCAGCTTAGTCCTTACCAGGGCGCTGAACACTGAAGCTTTCTTT
TRBJ1-5 | - | TRBD1 | TRBV6-5 | CASSLQGFGQPQHF | TGTGCCAGCAGCCTACAGGGGTTCGGTCAGCCCCAGCATTTT
TRBJ1-2 | - | - | TRBV6-5 | CASSYAVQGDYTF | TGTGCCAGCAGTTACGCGGTCCAGGGCGACTACACCTTC
TRBJ2-7 | few | TRBD1 | TRBV25-1 | CASSDGQDYEQYF | TGTGCCAGCAGTGACGGACAGGACTACGAGCAGTACTTC
TRBJ2-4 | - | TRBD1 | TRBV19 | CASRGDRGFIQYF | TGTGCCAGTAGGGGGGACAGAGGTTTTATTCAGTACTTC
TRBJ2-3 | - | - | TRBV4-2 | CASSQQLKGTTDTQYF | TGTGCCAGCAGCCAACAACTTAAGGGCACCACAGATACGCAGTATTTT
TRBJ1-2 | - | - | TRBV18 | CASSPSGQYYGYTF | TGTGCCAGCTCACCCTCAGGACAGTACTATGGCTACACCTTC
TRBJ1-5 | - | - | TRBV5-6 | CASSTLQGKNSNQPQHF | TGTGCCAGCAGCACCTTACAGGGTAAGAATAGCAATCAGCCCCAGCATTTT
TRBJ1-1 | - | - | TRBV5-4 | CASSSGRNTEAFF | TGTGCCAGCAGCTCGGGACGAAACACTGAAGCTTTCTTT
TRBJ2-1 | - | - | TRBV7-9 | CASSLPGPRTFDEQFF | TGTGCCAGCAGCCTCCCGGGACCACGAACATTCGATGAGCAGTTCTTC
TRBJ1-2 | few | - | TRBV6-5 | CASSRGMEGYTF | TGTGCCAGCAGTCGGGGTATGGAAGGCTACACCTTC
TRBJ1-3 | - | TRBD1 | TRBV30 | CAGQGLSGNTIYF | TGTGCCGGACAGGGCCTCTCTGGAAACACCATATATTTT
TRBJ2-2 | - | - | TRBV5-1 | CASSPYTGELFF | TGCGCCAGCAGCCCCTACACCGGGGAGCTGTTTTTT
TRBJ2-7 | - | - | TRBV5-4 | CASSLAPTGGNEQYF | TGTGCCAGCAGCTTGGCCCCGACAGGTGGGAACGAGCAGTACTTC
TRBJ1-2 | few | TRBD1 | TRBV6-6 | CASRNRDRVGYTF | TGTGCCAGCAGAAACCGGGACAGGGTTGGCTACACCTTC
TRBJ2-2 | once | TRBD1 | TRBV9 | CASSVEQGDTGELFF | TGTGCCAGCAGCGTAGAACAGGGGGACACCGGGGAGCTGTTTTTT
TRBJ2-3 | - | - | TRBV5-5 | CASSLSGSGDTQYF | TGTGCCAGCAGCTTGAGCGGCAGTGGTGATACGCAGTATTTT
TRBJ2-1 | - | - | TRBV7-9 | CASSLDGGHEQFF | TGTGCCAGCAGCTTAGATGGGGGCCATGAGCAGTTCTTC
TRBJ2-1 | - | - | TRBV7-2 | CASSLPVFDEQFF | TGTGCCAGCAGCTTACCAGTTTTCGATGAGCAGTTCTTC
TRBJ2-1 | - | - | TRBV10-1 | CASSEGLRYNEQFF | TGCGCCAGCAGTGAGGGACTACGCTACAATGAGCAGTTCTTC
TRBJ2-7 | - | - | TRBV5-4 | CASSPGRNEQYF | TGTGCCAGCAGCCCCGGGCGGAACGAGCAGTACTTC
TRBJ2-6 | - | - | TRBV27 | CASSSSGANVLTF | TGTGCCAGCAGTTCCTCTGGGGCCAACGTCCTGACTTTC
TRBJ2-7 | - | TRBD2 | TRBV10-3 | CAINRAGGDEQYF | TGTGCCATCAACCGAGCGGGAGGCGACGAGCAGTACTTC
TRBJ2-1 | once | - | TRBV6-6 | CASRSGGVSHNEQFF | TGTGCCAGCAGGAGTGGAGGGGTAAGCCACAATGAGCAGTTCTTC
TRBJ2-1 | - | - | TRBV9 | CASSVQKIDEQFF | TGTGCCAGCAGCGTACAAAAGATCGATGAGCAGTTCTTC
TRBJ1-1 | - | - | TRBV5-1 | CASSLDGTTARGTEAFF | TGCGCCAGCAGCTTGGATGGGACAACTGCTCGAGGCACTGAAGCTTTCTTT
TRBJ2-3 | - | - | TRBV5-1 | CASSRWTAKTDTQYF | TGCGCCAGCAGCCGCTGGACAGCGAAGACAGATACGCAGTATTTT
TRBJ1-1 | - | - | TRBV30 | CAWSETHLNTEAFF | TGTGCCTGGAGTGAGACACATTTGAACACTGAAGCTTTCTTT